The present T cell receptor beta chain was sequenced within a study of shared clonotypes between healthy human individuals. Selected positively for CCR7 and CD45RO-negative, naive CD8 cells excluded terminally differentiated effector memory CD45RA+ cells. Each sorted subset replicate got 200 ng genomic DNA, tens of thousands of genomes. Method: immunoSEQ multiplex PCR; TCRdb's copy keeps in-frame clones and lacks some. Of some 1,900,000 clones in the sample, 85% to 95% were seen once. A word on this clone: In the same sample, other DNA sequences code for this CDR3.

CDR3 length equals 14 residues. Germline V gives CDR1 MGHRA, CDR2 YSYEKL. V lost 0 bases and J lost 0, with 6 bases in between. The TCR comes from a young man in good health. Sequencing used naive CD8+ T cells sorted from blood. The chain uses TRBV4-1 and TRBJ2-7; no firm D call. CDR3 sequence: CASSQDQISYEQYF. The CDR3, as DNA: TGCGCCAGCAGCCAAGATCAAATCTCCTACGAGCAGTACTTC.